This T cell receptor (beta chain) was observed in a study of Graves' ophthalmopathy and Graves' hyperthyroidism. Across the whole study: If no ophthalmopathy appeared within 18 months of follow-up, hyperthyroidism was termed stable. The study, taken as a whole, reports: Separation of ophthalmopathy from stable hyperthyroidism was achieved by a 13-signature model, at approximately 90% sensitivity and approximately 81% specificity. Most thyroid clonotypes expanded beyond 0.001 frequency were also found in blood.

TCR beta CDR3 regions were amplified from RNA transcripts. An initial RT-PCR round employing HTBI primers preceded a second-round multiplex PCR. Using its own MiXCR run on the multiplex PCR reads, TCRdb lists one record per CDR3 protein. The sample includes around 520,000 distinct CDR3 sequences, about two fifths of them seen just once. For this clonotype: The antigen remains undetermined. One end of the junction does not line up with germline, which may come from a read error.

The CDR3 loop spans 16 amino acids. The germline CDR1 and CDR2 sequences are SGHKS and YYEKEE (reference sequence). Clinical symptoms, serum thyroxine, TRAb, thyroid ultrasound and orbital computed tomography were relied on for diagnosis. V usage is TRBV5-5 and J usage is TRBJ2-3, with 8 bases lining up with TRBD2. The sequencing input was peripheral blood or thyroid tissue (not recorded which). The receptor's source is an adult man with Graves' hyperthyroidism. The CDR3 nucleotides read TGCGCCAGCAGCGCGCGACTAGCGTCGAGCACAGATACGCAGTATTTT. Encoded protein: CASSARLASSTDTQYF.